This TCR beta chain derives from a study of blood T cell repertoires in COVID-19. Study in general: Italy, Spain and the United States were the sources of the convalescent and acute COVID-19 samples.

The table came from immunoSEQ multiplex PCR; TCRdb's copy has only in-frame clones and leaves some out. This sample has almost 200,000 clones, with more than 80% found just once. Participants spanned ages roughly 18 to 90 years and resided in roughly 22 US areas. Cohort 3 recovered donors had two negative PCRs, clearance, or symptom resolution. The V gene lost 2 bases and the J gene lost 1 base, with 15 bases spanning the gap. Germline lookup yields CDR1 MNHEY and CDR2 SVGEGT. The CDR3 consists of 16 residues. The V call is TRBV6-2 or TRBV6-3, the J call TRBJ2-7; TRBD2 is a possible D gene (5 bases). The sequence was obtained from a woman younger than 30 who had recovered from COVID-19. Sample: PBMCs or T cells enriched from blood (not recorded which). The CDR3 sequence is CASSYRTQTASYEQYF. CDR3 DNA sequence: TGTGCCAGCAGTTACAGGACTCAGACGGCGTCCTACGAGCAGTACTTC.